This TCR beta chain was captured by sequencing in a study of T-cell memory formation after mild COVID-19. TCRdb ran MiXCR on the 5' RACE reads and lists one entry per CDR3 protein. The sample yields approximately 400,000 distinct CDR3 sequences, 15% to 20% seen once. With 8 bases removed from V and 8 bases from J, the gap between germline ends came to 18 bases. The CDR3 is 14 amino acids. CDR1 MNHNS and CDR2 SASEGT come from the germline V gene. The clonotype originates from a man between 18 and 29 years old who had mild COVID-19 (a few samples of this study predate the infection). Cell type and time point are not known. J is TRBJ1-4 and V is TRBV6-1; unclear D gene. The sequenced material came from PBMCs or a T cell subset sorted from them (not recorded which). DNA of the CDR3: TGTGCCAGCGGAGAGAGGGCGAATGAGGAAAAACTGTTTTTT. The encoded protein is CASGERANEEKLFF.